This TCR beta chain was captured by sequencing in a study of long-term antiretroviral therapy in people with HIV. This CDR3 comprises 13 residues. V shed 5 bases, J shed 5 bases, and the junction held 5 bases outside the gene matches. Germline V lookup: CDR1 SGHTA, CDR2 FQGNSA. Version v3.0 of the immunoSEQ assay was performed at survey level. Method: immunoSEQ multiplex PCR; TCRdb's copy keeps in-frame clones and lacks some. The sample consists of 17,000 or so clones, roughly 90% of them appearing once. Here the sequenced sample was unsorted PBMCs, taken 0.3 years after starting antiretroviral therapy. The chain couples TRBV7-2 to TRBJ1-1, with 7 bases matching TRBD1. The sequence was obtained from a man in his sixties with HIV. The DNA for the CDR3 is TGTGCCAGCAGCATCCGACAGGGAACTGAAGCTTTCTTT. This translates into CASSIRQGTEAFF. Using reference TRBV7-2 and TRBJ1-1 for the parts outside the CDR3, the full variable domain is GAGVSQSPSNKVTEKGKDVELRCDPISGHTALYWYRQSLGQGLEFLIYFQGNSAPDKSGLPSDRFSAERTGGSVSTLTIQRTQQEDSAVYLCASSIRQGTEAFFGQGTRLTVV.